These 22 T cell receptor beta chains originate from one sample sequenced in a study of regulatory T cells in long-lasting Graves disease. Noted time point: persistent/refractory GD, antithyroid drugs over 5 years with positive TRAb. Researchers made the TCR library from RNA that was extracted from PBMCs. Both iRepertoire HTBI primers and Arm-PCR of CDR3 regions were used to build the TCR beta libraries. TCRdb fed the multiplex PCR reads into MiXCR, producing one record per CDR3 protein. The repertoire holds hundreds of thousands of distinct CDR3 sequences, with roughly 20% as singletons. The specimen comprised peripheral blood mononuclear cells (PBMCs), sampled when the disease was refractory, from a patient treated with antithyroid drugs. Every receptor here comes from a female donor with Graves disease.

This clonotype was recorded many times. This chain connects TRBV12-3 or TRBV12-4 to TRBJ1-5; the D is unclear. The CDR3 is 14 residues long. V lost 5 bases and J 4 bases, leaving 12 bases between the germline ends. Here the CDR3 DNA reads TGTGCCAGCAGTACCGGGCGACGAAATCAGCCCCAGCATTTT. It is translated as CASSTGRRNQPQHF.

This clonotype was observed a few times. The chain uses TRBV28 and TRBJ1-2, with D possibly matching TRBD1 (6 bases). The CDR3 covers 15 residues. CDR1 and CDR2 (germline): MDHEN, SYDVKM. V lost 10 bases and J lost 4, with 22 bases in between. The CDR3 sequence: CAIDGSGGLIYGYTF. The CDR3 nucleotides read TGTGCCATCGATGGCTCGGGGGGCCTTATCTATGGCTACACCTTC.

This CDR3 is CATSISGDSSYEQYF. CDR3 DNA sequence: TGTGCCACAAGCATTAGCGGGGATAGCTCCTACGAGCAGTACTTC. J is TRBJ2-7 and V is TRBV24-1, with 8 bases identical to TRBD2. The CDR3 sequence is 15 residues long. V was clipped by 10 bases and J by 0 bases; unmatched bases: 10. CDR1 KGHDR and CDR2 SFDVKD come from the germline V gene.

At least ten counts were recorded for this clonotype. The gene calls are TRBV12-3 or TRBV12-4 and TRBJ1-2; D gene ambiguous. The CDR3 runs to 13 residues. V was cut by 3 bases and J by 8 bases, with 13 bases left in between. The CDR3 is CASSFSAERGYTF. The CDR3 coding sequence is TGTGCCAGCAGTTTCTCCGCCGAGCGGGGCTACACCTTC.

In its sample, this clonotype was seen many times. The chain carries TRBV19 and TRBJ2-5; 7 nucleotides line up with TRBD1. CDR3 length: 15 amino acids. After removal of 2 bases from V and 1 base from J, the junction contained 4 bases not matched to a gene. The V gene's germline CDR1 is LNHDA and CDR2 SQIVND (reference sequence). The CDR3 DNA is TGTGCCAGTAGTATAAGGGGGCAGGCCCAAGAGACCCAGTACTTC. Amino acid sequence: CASSIRGQAQETQYF.

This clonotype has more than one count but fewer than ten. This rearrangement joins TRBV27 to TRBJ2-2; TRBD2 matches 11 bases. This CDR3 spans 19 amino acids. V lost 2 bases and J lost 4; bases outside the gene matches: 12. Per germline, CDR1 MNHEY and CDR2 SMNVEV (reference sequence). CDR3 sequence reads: CASSLRRVAGGPGTGELFF. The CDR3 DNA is TGTGCCAGCAGTTTACGACGGGTAGCGGGAGGGCCGGGCACCGGGGAGCTGTTTTTT.

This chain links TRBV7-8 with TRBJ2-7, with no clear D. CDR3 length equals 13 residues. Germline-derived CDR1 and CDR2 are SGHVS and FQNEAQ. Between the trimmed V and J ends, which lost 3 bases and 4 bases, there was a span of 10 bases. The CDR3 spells CASSFSQTYEQYF. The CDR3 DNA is TGTGCCAGCAGCTTTTCACAGACTTACGAGCAGTACTTC. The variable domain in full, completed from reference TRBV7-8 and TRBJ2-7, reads GAGVSQSPRYKVAKRGQDVALRCDPISGHVSLFWYQQALGQGPEFLTYFQNEAQLDKSGLPSDRFFAERPEGSVSTLKIQRTQQEDSAVYLCASSFSQTYEQYFGPGTRLTVT.

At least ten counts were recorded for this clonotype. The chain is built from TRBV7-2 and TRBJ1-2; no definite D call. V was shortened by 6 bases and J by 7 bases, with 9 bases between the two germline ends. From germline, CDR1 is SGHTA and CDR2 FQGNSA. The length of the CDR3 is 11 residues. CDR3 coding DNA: TGTGCCAGCAGTTCCGGGCCTGGCTACACCTTC. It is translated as CASSSGPGYTF.

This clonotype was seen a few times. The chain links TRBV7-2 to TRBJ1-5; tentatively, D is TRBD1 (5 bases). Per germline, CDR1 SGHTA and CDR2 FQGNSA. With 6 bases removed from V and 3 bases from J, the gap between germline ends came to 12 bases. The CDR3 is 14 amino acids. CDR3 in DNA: TGTGCCAGCAGAAAAGGGGCGCCCAATCAGCCCCAGCATTTT. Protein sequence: CASRKGAPNQPQHF.

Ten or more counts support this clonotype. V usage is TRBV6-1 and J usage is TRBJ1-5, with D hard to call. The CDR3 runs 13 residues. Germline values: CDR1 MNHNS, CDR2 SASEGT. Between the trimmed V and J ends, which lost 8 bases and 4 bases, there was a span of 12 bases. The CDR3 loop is CASHNRANQPQHF. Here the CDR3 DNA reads TGTGCCAGCCATAATAGGGCGAATCAGCCCCAGCATTTT.

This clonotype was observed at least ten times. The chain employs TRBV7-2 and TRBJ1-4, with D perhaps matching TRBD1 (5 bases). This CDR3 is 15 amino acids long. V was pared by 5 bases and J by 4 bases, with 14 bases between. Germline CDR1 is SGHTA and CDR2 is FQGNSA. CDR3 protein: CASSGTRDYNEKLFF. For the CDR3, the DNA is TGTGCCAGCAGCGGTACAAGGGACTATAATGAAAAACTGTTTTTT.

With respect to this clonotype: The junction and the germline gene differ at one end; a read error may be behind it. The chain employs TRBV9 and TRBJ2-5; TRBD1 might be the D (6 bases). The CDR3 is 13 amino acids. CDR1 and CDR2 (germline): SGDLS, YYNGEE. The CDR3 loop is CASSVGQQETQHF. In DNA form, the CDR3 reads TGTGCCAGCAGCGTTGGACAGCAAGAGACCCAGCACTTC.

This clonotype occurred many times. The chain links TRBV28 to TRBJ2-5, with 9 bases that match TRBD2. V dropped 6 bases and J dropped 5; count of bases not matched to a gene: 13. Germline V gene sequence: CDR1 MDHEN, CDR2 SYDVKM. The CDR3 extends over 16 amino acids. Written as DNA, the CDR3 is TGTGCCAGCAGGCCCTCCCTTGCGGGAGGGCCGGAGACCCAGTACTTC. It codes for CASRPSLAGGPETQYF. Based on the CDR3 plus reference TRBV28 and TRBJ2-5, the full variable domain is DVKVTQSSRYLVKRTGEKVFLECVQDMDHENMFWYRQDPGLGLRLIYFSYDVKMKEKGDIPEGYSVSREKKERFSLILESASTNQTSMYLCASRPSLAGGPETQYFGPGTRLLVL.

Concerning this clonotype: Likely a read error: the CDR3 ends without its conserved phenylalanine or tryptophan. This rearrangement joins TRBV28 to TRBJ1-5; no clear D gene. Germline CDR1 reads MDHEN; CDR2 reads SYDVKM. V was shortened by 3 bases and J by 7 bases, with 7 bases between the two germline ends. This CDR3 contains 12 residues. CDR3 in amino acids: CASSLIVQPQHL. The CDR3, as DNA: TGTGCCAGCAGTTTGATCGTCCAGCCCCAGCATCTT.

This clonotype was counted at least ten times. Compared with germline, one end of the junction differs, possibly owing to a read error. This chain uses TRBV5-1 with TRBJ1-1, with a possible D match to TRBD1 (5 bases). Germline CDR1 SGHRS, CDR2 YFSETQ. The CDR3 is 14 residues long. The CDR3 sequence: CASSLATANTEAFF. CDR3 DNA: TGTGCCAGCAGCTTAGCGACAGCGAACACTGAAGCTTTCTTT.

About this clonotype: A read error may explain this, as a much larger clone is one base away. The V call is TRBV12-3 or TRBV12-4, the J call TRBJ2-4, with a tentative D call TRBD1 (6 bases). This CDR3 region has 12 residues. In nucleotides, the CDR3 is TGTGCCAGCAGTTTTCATCGGGACATTCAGTGCTTC. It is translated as CASSFHRDIQCF.

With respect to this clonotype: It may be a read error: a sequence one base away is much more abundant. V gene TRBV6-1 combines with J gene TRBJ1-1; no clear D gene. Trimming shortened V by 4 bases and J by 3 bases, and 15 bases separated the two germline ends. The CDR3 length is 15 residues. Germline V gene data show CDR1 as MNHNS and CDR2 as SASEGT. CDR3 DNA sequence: TGTGCCAGCAGTGGAGGGTCGAATTGGGACACTGAAGCTTTCTTT. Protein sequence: CASSGGSNWDTEAFF.

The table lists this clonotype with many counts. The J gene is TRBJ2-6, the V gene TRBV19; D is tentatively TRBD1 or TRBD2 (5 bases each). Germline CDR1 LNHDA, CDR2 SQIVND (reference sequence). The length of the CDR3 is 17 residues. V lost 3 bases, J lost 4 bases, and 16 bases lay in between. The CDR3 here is CASSILFRGTGANVLTF. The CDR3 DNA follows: TGTGCCAGTAGTATCCTATTCCGAGGGACCGGGGCCAACGTCCTGACTTTC.

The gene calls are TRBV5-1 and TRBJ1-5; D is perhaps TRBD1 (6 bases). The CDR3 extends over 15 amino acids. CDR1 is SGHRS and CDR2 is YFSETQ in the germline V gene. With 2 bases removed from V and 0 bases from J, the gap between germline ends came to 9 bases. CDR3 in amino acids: CASSFQGHSNQPQHF. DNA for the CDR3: TGCGCCAGCAGCTTCCAGGGACATAGCAATCAGCCCCAGCATTTT. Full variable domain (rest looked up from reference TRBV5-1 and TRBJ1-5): KAGVTQTPRYLIKTRGQQVTLSCSPISGHRSVSWYQQTPGQGLQFLFEYFSETQRNKGNFPGRFSGRQFSNSRSEMNVSTLELGDSALYLCASSFQGHSNQPQHFGDGTRLSIL.

The CDR3, as DNA: TGTGCCAGCAGTTACTCAAGGAAAACAACTAATGAAAAACTGTTTTTT. Translation: CASSYSRKTTNEKLFF. This rearrangement joins TRBV6-9 to TRBJ1-4; D is unclear. The CDR3 consists of 16 residues. V was cut by 3 bases and J by 0 bases, with 11 bases left in between. Germline assignment: CDR1 MNHGY and CDR2 SVAAGI.

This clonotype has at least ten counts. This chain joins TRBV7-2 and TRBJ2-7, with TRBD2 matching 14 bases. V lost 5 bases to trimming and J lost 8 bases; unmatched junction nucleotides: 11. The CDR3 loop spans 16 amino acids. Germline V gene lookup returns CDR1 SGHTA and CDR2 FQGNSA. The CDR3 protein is CASSLLMGTSGSQQYF. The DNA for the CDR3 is TGTGCCAGCAGCCTACTAATGGGGACTAGCGGGAGCCAGCAGTACTTC. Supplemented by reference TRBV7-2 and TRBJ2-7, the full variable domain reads GAGVSQSPSNKVTEKGKDVELRCDPISGHTALYWYRQSLGQGLEFLIYFQGNSAPDKSGLPSDRFSAERTGGSVSTLTIQRTQQEDSAVYLCASSLLMGTSGSQQYFGPGTRLTVT.

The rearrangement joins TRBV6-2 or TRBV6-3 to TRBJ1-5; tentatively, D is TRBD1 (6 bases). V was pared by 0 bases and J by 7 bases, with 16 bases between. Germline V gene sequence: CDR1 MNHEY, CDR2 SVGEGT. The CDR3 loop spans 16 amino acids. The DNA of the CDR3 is TGTGCCAGCAGTTACTCTGGGGGCCAAACCAAGCAGCCCCAGCATTTT. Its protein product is CASSYSGGQTKQPQHF.